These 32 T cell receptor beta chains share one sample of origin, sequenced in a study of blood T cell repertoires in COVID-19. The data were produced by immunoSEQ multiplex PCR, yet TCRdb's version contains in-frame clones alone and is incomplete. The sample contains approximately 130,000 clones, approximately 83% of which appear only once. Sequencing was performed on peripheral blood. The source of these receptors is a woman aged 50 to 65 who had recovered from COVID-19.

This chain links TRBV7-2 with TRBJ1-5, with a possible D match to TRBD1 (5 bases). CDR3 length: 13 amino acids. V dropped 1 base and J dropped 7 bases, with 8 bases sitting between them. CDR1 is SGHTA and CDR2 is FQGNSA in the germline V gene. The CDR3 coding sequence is TGTGCCAGCAGCTTAGAACGGGGGCAGCCCCAGCATTTT. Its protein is CASSLERGQPQHF.

DNA for the CDR3: TGTGCCAGCAGCCAACAGGGAATGGAAACTGAAGCTTTCTTT. Amino acid sequence: CASSQQGMETEAFF. The chain carries TRBV2 and TRBJ1-1; perhaps TRBD1 as D (6 bases). Trimming took 6 bases from V and 5 from J, leaving 16 bases between them. This CDR3 is 14 amino acids long. Germline V gene lookup returns CDR1 SNHLY and CDR2 FYNNEI.

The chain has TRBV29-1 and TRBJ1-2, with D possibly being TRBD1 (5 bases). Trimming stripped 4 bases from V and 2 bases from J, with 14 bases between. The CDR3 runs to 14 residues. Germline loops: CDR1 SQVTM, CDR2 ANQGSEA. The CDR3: CSVGGTYLNYGYTF. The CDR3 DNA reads TGCAGCGTTGGGGGGACTTATTTAAACTATGGCTACACCTTC.

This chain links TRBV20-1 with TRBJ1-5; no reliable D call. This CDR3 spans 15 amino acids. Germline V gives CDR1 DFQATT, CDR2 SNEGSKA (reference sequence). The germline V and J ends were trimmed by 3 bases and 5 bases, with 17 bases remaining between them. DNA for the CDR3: TGCAGTGCTAGTGTCGGGTGGAAGGTTGATCAGCCCCAGCATTTT. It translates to CSASVGWKVDQPQHF.

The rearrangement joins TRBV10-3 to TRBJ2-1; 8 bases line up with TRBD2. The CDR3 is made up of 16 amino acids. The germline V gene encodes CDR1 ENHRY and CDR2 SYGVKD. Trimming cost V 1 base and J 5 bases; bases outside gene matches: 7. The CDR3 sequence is CAISEFFGTSNNEQFF. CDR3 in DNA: TGTGCCATCAGTGAGTTTTTCGGGACTAGTAACAATGAGCAGTTCTTC.

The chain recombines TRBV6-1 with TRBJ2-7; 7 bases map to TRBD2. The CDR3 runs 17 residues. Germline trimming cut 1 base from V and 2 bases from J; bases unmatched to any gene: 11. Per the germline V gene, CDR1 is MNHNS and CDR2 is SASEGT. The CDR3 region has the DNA TGTGCCAGCAGTGAAGTCGCGGGGGTCTCCCTTGCCTACGAGCAGTACTTC. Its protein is CASSEVAGVSLAYEQYF.

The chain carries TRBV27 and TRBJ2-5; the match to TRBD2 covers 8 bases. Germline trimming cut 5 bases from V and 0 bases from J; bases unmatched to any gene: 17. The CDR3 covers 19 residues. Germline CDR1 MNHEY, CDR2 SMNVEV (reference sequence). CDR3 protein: CASSKYPHSGAKYQETQYF. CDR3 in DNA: TGTGCCAGCAGTAAATACCCCCATAGCGGGGCGAAGTACCAAGAGACCCAGTACTTC.

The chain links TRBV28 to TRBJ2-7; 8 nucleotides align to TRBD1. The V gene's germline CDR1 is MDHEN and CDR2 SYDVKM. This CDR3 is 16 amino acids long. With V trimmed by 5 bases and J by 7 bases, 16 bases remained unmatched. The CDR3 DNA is TGTGCCAGCAGTCAAATAAGGACAGGGCAGGACTTTGAGCAGTACTTC. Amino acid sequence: CASSQIRTGQDFEQYF.

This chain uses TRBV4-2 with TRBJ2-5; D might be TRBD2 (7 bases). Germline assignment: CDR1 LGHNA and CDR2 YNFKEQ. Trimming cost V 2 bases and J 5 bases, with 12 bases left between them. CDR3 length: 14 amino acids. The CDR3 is CASSQRKGGETQYF. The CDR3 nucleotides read TGTGCCAGCAGCCAACGCAAGGGGGGGGAGACCCAGTACTTC.

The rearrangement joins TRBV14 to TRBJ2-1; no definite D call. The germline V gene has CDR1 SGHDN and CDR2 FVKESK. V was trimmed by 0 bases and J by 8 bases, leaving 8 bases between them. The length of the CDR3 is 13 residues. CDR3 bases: TGTGCCAGCAGCCAAGATAACGGAGATGAGCAGTTCTTC. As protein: CASSQDNGDEQFF.

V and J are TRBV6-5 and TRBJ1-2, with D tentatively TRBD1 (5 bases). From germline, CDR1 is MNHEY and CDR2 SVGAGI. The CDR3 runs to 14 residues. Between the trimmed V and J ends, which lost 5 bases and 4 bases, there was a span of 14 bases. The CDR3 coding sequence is TGTGCCAGCAGTAAGGCCGGACAACTCTATGGCTACACCTTC. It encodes CASSKAGQLYGYTF.

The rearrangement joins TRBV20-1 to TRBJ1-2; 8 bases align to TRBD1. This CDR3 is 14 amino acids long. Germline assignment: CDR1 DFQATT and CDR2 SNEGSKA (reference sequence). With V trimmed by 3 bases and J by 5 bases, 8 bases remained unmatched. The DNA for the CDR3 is TGCAGTGCTAGTCTGACAGGGGTCCCTTATGGCTACACCTTC. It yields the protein CSASLTGVPYGYTF.

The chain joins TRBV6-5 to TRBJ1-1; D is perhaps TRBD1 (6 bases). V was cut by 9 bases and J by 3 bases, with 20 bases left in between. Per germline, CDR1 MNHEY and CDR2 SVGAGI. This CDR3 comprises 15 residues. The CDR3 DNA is TGTGCCAGGGGGACATACCCCTTATGGTACACTGAAGCTTTCTTT. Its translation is CARGTYPLWYTEAFF.

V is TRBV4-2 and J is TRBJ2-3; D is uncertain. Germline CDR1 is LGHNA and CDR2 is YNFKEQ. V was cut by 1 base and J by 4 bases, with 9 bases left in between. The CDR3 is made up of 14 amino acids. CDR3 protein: CASSQGSSSDTQYF. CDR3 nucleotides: TGTGCCAGCAGCCAAGGGAGCAGCTCAGATACGCAGTATTTT.

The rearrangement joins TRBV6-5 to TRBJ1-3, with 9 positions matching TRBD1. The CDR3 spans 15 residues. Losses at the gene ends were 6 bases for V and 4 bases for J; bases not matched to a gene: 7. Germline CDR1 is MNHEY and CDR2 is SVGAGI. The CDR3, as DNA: TGTGCCAGCAGATCCGGGACAGGGTCCGGAAACACCATATATTTT. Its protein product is CASRSGTGSGNTIYF.

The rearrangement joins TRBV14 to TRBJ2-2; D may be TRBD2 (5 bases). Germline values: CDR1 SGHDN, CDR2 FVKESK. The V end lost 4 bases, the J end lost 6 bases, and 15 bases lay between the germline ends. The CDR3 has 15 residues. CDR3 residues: CASSLSRTGAGELFF. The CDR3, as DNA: TGTGCCAGCAGCCTCTCCCGGACTGGGGCCGGGGAGCTGTTTTTT. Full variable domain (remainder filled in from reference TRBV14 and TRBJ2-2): EAGVTQFPSHSVIEKGQTVTLRCDPISGHDNLYWYRRVMGKEIKFLLHFVKESKQDESGMPNNRFLAERTGGTYSTLKVQPAELEDSGVYFCASSLSRTGAGELFFGEGSRLTVL.

CDR3 residues: CASSSPGTDYGYTF. Here the CDR3 DNA reads TGCGCCAGCAGCTCCCCCGGGACAGACTATGGCTACACCTTC. The rearrangement joins TRBV5-1 to TRBJ1-2, with TRBD1 identical over 7 bases. Trimming removed 3 bases from V and 3 bases from J; junction bases left unmatched: 5. This CDR3 is built from 14 residues. From germline, CDR1 is SGHRS and CDR2 YFSETQ. Combining the CDR3 with reference TRBV5-1 and TRBJ1-2 gives the whole variable domain KAGVTQTPRYLIKTRGQQVTLSCSPISGHRSVSWYQQTPGQGLQFLFEYFSETQRNKGNFPGRFSGRQFSNSRSEMNVSTLELGDSALYLCASSSPGTDYGYTFGSGTRLTVV.

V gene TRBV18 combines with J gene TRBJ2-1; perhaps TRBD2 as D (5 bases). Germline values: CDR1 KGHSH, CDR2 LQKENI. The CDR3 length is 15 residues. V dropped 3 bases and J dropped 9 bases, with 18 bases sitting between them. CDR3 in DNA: TGTGCCAGCTCACCTAATAAAGGGAGTCTTGGTGAGCAGTTCTTC. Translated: CASSPNKGSLGEQFF.

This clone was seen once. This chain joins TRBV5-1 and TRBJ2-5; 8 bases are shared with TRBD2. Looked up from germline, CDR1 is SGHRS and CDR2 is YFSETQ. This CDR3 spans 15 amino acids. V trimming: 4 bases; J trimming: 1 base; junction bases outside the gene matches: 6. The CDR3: CASSPQLAVQETQYF. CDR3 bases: TGCGCCAGCAGCCCCCAACTAGCGGTCCAAGAGACCCAGTACTTC.

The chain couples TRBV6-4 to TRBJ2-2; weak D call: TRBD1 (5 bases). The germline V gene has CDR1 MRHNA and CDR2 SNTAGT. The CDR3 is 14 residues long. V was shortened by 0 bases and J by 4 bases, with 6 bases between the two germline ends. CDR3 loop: CASSDSQGTGELFF. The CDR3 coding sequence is TGTGCCAGCAGTGACTCGCAGGGCACCGGGGAGCTGTTTTTT.

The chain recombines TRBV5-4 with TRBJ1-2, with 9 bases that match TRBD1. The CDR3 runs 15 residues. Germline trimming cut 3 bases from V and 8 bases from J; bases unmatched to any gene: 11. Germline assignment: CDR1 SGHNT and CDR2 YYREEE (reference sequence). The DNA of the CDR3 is TGTGCCAGCAGCTGGGGACAGGGAGTTCGGGGAGGCTACACCTTC. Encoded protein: CASSWGQGVRGGYTF.

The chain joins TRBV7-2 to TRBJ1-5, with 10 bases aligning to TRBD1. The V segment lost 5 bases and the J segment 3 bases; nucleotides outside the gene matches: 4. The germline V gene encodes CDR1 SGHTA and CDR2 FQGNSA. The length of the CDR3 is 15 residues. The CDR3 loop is CASSPGTGVNQPQHF. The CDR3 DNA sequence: TGTGCCAGCAGCCCGGGGACAGGGGTCAATCAGCCCCAGCATTTT.

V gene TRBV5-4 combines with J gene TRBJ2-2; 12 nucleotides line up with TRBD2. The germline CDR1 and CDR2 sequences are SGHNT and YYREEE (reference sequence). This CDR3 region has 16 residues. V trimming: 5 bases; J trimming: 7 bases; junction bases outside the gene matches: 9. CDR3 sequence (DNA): TGTGCCAGCAGGCGGACTAGCGGGGCCGACAGCGGGGAGCTGTTTTTT. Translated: CASRRTSGADSGELFF.

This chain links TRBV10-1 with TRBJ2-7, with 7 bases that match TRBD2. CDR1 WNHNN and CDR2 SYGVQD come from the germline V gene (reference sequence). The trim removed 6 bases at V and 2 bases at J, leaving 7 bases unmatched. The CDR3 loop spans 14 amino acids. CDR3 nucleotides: TGCGCCAGCAGCCCCCTAGCGGTTACCTACGAGCAGTACTTC. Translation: CASSPLAVTYEQYF.

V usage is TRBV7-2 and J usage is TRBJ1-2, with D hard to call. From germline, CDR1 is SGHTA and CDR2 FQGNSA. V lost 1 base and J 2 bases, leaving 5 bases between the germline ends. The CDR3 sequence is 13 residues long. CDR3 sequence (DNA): TGTGCCAGCAGCTTAGATCTAAACTATGGCTACACCTTC. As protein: CASSLDLNYGYTF. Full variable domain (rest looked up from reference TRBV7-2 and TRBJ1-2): GAGVSQSPSNKVTEKGKDVELRCDPISGHTALYWYRQSLGQGLEFLIYFQGNSAPDKSGLPSDRFSAERTGGSVSTLTIQRTQQEDSAVYLCASSLDLNYGYTFGSGTRLTVV.

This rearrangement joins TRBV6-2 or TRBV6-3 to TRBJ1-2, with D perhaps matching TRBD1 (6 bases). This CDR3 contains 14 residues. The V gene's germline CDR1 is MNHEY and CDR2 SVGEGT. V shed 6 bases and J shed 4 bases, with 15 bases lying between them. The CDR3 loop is CASSPTGRVYGYTF. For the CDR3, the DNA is TGTGCCAGCAGCCCCACAGGGAGGGTCTATGGCTACACCTTC.

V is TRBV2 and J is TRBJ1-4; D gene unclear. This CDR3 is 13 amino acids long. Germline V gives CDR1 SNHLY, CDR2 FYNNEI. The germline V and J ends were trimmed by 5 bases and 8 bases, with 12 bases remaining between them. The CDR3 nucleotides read TGTGCCAGCAGTTATCCGGGTATCGAAAAACTGTTTTTT. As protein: CASSYPGIEKLFF.

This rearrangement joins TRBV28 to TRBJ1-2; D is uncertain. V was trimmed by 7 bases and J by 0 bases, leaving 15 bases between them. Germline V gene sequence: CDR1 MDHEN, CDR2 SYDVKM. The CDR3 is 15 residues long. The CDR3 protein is CASKPGNTPNYGYTF. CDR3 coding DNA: TGTGCCAGCAAACCGGGGAACACCCCTAACTATGGCTACACCTTC.

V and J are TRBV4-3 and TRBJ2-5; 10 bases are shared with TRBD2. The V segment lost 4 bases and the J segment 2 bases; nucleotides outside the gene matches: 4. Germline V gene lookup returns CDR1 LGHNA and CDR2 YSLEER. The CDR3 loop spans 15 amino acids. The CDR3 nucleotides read TGCGCCAGCAGCCGCCTACTAGCGGGGCAAGAGACCCAGTACTTC. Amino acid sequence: CASSRLLAGQETQYF.

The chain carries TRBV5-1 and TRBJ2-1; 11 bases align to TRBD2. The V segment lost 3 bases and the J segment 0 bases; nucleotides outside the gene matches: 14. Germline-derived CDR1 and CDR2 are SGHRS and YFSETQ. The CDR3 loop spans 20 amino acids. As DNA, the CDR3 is TGCGCCAGCAGCTGGGGTTCCGGGACTAGCGGACTGAGCTCCTACAATGAGCAGTTCTTC. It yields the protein CASSWGSGTSGLSSYNEQFF.

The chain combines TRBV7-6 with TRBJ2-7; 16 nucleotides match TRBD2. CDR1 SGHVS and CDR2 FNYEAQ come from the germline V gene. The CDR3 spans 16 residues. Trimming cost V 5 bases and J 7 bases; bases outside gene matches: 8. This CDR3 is CASSPTEGLAGGEQYF. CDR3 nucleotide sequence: TGTGCCAGCAGCCCTACCGAGGGACTAGCGGGGGGGGAGCAGTACTTC.

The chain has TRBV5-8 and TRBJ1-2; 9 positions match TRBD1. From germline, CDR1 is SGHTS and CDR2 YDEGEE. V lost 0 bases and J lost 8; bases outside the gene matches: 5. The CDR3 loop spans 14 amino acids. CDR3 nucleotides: TGTGCCAGCAGCTTGGCCGGGACAGGGTCCGGCTACACCTTC. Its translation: CASSLAGTGSGYTF. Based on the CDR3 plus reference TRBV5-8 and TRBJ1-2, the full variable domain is EAGVTQSPTHLIKTRGQQATLRCSPISGHTSVYWYQQALGLGLQFLLWYDEGEERNRGNFPPRFSGRQFPNYSSELNVNALELEDSALYLCASSLAGTGSGYTFGSGTRLTVV.